This record concerns one T cell receptor beta chain sequence. Its matching antigen is unknown. Clones were read by immunoSEQ multiplex PCR, and TCRdb kept only the in-frame ones, dropping some. The data hold under 100,000 clones, with about 88% observed a single time. This entry belongs to a study of T cells in localized non-small cell lung cancer. Whole-study findings and limits: For the top 100 tumor clones, a median about 50 also appeared in adjacent lung. Clonality of T cells reached its maximum in uninvolved adjacent lung, surpassing tumor.

The J segment lost 8 bases and the V segment lost 1 base, leaving 6 bases of the junction unmatched. Germline CDR1 reads LGHNA; CDR2 reads YNFKEQ. The CDR3 spans 15 residues. This TCR was sampled from a woman aged 40-75 years with stage I squamous cell lung carcinoma. This sequence joins TRBV4-2 and TRBJ1-2, with TRBD1 matching 11 bases. The sequenced sample was peripheral blood, obtained before any cancer treatment. The CDR3 nucleotides are TGTGCCAGCAGCCAAGCTGAGGGACAGGGGGGAGGCTACACCTTC. It encodes CASSQAEGQGGGYTF.